The 20 T cell receptor beta chains below were found in one sample sequenced in a study of blood T cell repertoires in COVID-19. The data were produced by immunoSEQ multiplex PCR, yet TCRdb's version contains in-frame clones alone and is incomplete. The repertoire holds approximately 97,000 clones, with 87% as singletons. The sample consisted of peripheral blood. These TCRs come from a woman aged 45-65 years with COVID-19, enrolled during active disease.

A single count supports this clone. The J gene is TRBJ1-2, the V gene TRBV18; 7 nucleotides agree with TRBD1. Germline CDR1 KGHSH, CDR2 LQKENI. V was pared by 4 bases and J by 3 bases, with 2 bases of the junction left unmatched. This CDR3 is 13 amino acids long. The CDR3 DNA sequence: TGTGCCAGCTCACTCGACAGGGACTATGGCTACACCTTC. As protein: CASSLDRDYGYTF.

This sequence joins TRBV7-2 and TRBJ1-4, with 7 nucleotides matching TRBD1. With V trimmed by 1 base and J by 7 bases, 6 bases remained unmatched. The CDR3 sequence is 15 residues long. CDR1 and CDR2 (germline): SGHTA, FQGNSA. CDR3 loop: CASSLGATGSEKLFF. CDR3 bases: TGTGCCAGCAGCTTAGGGGCGACAGGGAGTGAAAAACTGTTTTTT.

The chain is built from TRBV6-6 and TRBJ2-7, with TRBD1 matching over 8 bases. V lost 4 bases, J lost 4 bases, and 9 bases stayed unmatched. CDR3 size: 15 residues. CDR1 is MNHNY, CDR2 SVGAGI, per germline (reference sequence). As DNA, the CDR3 is TGTGCCAGCAGTTCCGCGGACAGGGAGGCGTACGAGCAGTACTTC. It specifies CASSSADREAYEQYF.

J is TRBJ2-5 and V is TRBV5-1; 7 bases are a match to TRBD1. CDR3 size: 13 residues. J was trimmed by 4 bases and V by 2 bases; bases with no gene match: 2. CDR1 and CDR2 from the germline V gene are SGHRS and YFSETQ. The CDR3 protein is CASSFAGGETQYF. CDR3 coding DNA: TGCGCCAGCAGCTTCGCAGGGGGAGAGACCCAGTACTTC.

As DNA, the CDR3 is TGTGCCAGCAATACGAGACAGGGGCTGAGCTATGGCTACACCTTC. This codes for CASNTRQGLSYGYTF. The V gene is TRBV6-5, the J gene TRBJ1-2; 8 positions match TRBD1. Germline CDR1 is MNHEY and CDR2 is SVGAGI. This CDR3 comprises 15 residues. V shed 7 bases and J 4 bases; nucleotides not matched to a gene: 11.

In this sample, this clone turned up a few times. The rearrangement uses TRBV3-1 (or the pseudogene TRBV3-2) and TRBJ2-1; TRBD2 matches 11 bases. The CDR3 length is 14 residues. J was trimmed by 10 bases and V by 6 bases; bases with no gene match: 8. Germline loops: CDR1 LGHDT, CDR2 YNNKEL (reference sequence). The CDR3 coding sequence is TGTGCCAGCAGTCCGGGACTAGCGGCAGTGGAGCAGTTCTTC. This gives the protein CASSPGLAAVEQFF.

The chain employs TRBV5-1 and TRBJ1-1; D not resolved. Germline V gene sequence: CDR1 SGHRS, CDR2 YFSETQ. This CDR3 region has 11 residues. Between the trimmed V and J ends, which lost 1 base and 6 bases, there was a span of 4 bases. In DNA, the CDR3 is TGCGCCAGCAGCTTGCAGGCTGAAGCTTTCTTT. Translating gives CASSLQAEAFF.

This chain connects TRBV30 to TRBJ2-1; 8 nucleotides match TRBD2. Trimming cost V 3 bases and J 4 bases; bases outside gene matches: 5. Per germline, CDR1 GTSNPN and CDR2 SVGIG (reference sequence). The CDR3 loop spans 14 amino acids. The CDR3 nucleotides read TGTGCCTGGAGGATACGGGGGGGGTACAATGAGCAGTTCTTC. Residues: CAWRIRGGYNEQFF.

The chain recombines TRBV11-1 with TRBJ1-6; D not resolved. The CDR3 is 16 amino acids. The germline gives CDR1 SGHAT, CDR2 FQDESV (reference sequence). Trimming left V 2 bases short and J 0 bases short, with 8 bases between. In DNA form, the CDR3 reads TGTGCCAGCAGCTTACAGGATAGCTCCTATAATTCACCCCTCCACTTT. It codes for CASSLQDSSYNSPLHF.

The gene calls are TRBV4-3 and TRBJ1-4; D may be TRBD1 (6 bases). The CDR3 spans 15 residues. The germline V gene encodes CDR1 LGHNA and CDR2 YSLEER. V lost 0 bases to trimming and J lost 7 bases, with 12 bases between them. CDR3 region: CASSQDRGSGEKLFF. CDR3 in DNA: TGCGCCAGCAGCCAAGACAGGGGATCAGGTGAAAAACTGTTTTTT.

This chain uses TRBV5-4 with TRBJ1-2, with no clear D. The CDR3 totals 14 residues. V lost 4 bases and J 0 bases, leaving 10 bases between the germline ends. Germline loops: CDR1 SGHNT, CDR2 YYREEE (reference sequence). The CDR3 is CASSAEQANYGYTF. In DNA, the CDR3 is TGTGCCAGCAGCGCGGAACAAGCTAACTATGGCTACACCTTC.

This rearrangement joins TRBV2 to TRBJ2-7, with 9 bases identical to TRBD1. CDR1 is SNHLY and CDR2 is FYNNEI in the germline V gene. J was trimmed by 6 bases and V by 10 bases; bases with no gene match: 16. The length of the CDR3 is 15 residues. As DNA, the CDR3 is TGTGCCACCCTTGCCTCGGACAGGGGCAAACGCGAGCAGTACTTC. The encoded protein is CATLASDRGKREQYF.

The rearrangement links TRBV12-3 or TRBV12-4 to TRBJ1-2; 10 bases agree with TRBD1. V trimming: 6 bases; J trimming: 4 bases; junction bases outside the gene matches: 2. The CDR3 runs 13 residues. CDR3 nucleotides: TGTGCCAGCAGGGGACAGGGGTCCTATGGCTACACCTTC. Amino acids: CASRGQGSYGYTF.

The rearrangement links TRBV28 to TRBJ2-5; 9 nucleotides agree with TRBD2. CDR1 MDHEN and CDR2 SYDVKM come from the germline V gene. The CDR3 spans 17 residues. V was clipped by 6 bases and J by 3 bases; unmatched bases: 14. The CDR3 loop is CASSLAGGGGGKETQYF. CDR3 in DNA: TGTGCCAGCAGCCTCGCTGGAGGCGGGGGGGGAAAAGAGACCCAGTACTTC.

The chain recombines TRBV19 with TRBJ1-5; D uncertain. CDR1 and CDR2 from the germline V gene are LNHDA and SQIVND (reference sequence). Trimming took off 10 bases at V and 0 bases at J, with 16 bases between the two ends. The CDR3 totals 15 residues. The CDR3 region has the DNA TGTGCCACCCAGTTAGCCGATTATAGCAATCAGCCCCAGCATTTT. This gives the protein CATQLADYSNQPQHF.

The chain joins TRBV28 to TRBJ2-5, with 7 bases matching TRBD1. This CDR3 comprises 14 residues. The junction had 2 bases not matched to a gene; V was cut back by 3 bases and J by 1 base. Germline lookup yields CDR1 MDHEN and CDR2 SYDVKM. The DNA for the CDR3 is TGTGCCAGCAGTTTTCGGGACAGCCAAGAGACCCAGTACTTC. Translation gives CASSFRDSQETQYF. Full variable domain (remainder filled in from reference TRBV28 and TRBJ2-5): DVKVTQSSRYLVKRTGEKVFLECVQDMDHENMFWYRQDPGLGLRLIYFSYDVKMKEKGDIPEGYSVSREKKERFSLILESASTNQTSMYLCASSFRDSQETQYFGPGTRLLVL.

The chain employs TRBV4-1 and TRBJ1-2; 8 bases line up with TRBD1. After removal of 5 bases from V and 6 bases from J, the junction contained 8 bases not matched to a gene. CDR1 MGHRA and CDR2 YSYEKL come from the germline V gene. The CDR3 runs 14 residues. The CDR3 sequence is CASSYEDRDDGYTF. CDR3 coding DNA: TGCGCCAGCAGCTATGAGGACAGGGACGATGGCTACACCTTC.

This clone was seen repeatedly, ten times or more. The V gene is TRBV29-1, the J gene TRBJ1-2, with 9 bases matching TRBD1. The CDR3 length is 12 residues. Germline lookup yields CDR1 SQVTM and CDR2 ANQGSEA. With 6 bases clipped from V and 8 bases from J, the junction kept 7 bases outside the gene matches. The CDR3: CSVTGTGRGYTF. The DNA of the CDR3 is TGCAGCGTGACCGGGACAGGGAGGGGCTACACCTTC.

The rearrangement uses TRBV2 and TRBJ1-1, with unresolved D. CDR1 and CDR2 from the germline V gene are SNHLY and FYNNEI. Trimming shortened V by 10 bases and J by 1 base, and 13 bases separated the two germline ends. The CDR3 consists of 13 residues. In DNA, the CDR3 is TGTGCCACCACCACCTCGGGGAACACTGAAGCTTTCTTT. It translates to CATTTSGNTEAFF.

The V and J genes are TRBV7-9 and TRBJ1-3, with 8 bases that match TRBD1. The V segment lost 7 bases and the J segment 8 bases; nucleotides outside the gene matches: 7. Looked up from germline, CDR1 is SEHNR and CDR2 is FQNEAQ (reference sequence). This CDR3 comprises 13 residues. The CDR3 protein is CASTVDRGDTIYF. In nucleotides, the CDR3 is TGTGCCAGCACCGTAGACAGGGGTGACACCATATATTTT.